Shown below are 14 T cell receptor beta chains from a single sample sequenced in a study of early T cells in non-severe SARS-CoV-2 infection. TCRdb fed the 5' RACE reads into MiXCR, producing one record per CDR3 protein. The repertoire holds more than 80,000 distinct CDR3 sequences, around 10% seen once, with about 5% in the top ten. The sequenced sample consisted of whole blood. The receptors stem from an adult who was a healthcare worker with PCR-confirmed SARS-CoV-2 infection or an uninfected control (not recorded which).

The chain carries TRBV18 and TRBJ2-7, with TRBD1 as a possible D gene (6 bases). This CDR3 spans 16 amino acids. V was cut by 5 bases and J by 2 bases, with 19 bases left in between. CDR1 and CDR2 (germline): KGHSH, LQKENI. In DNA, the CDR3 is TGTGCCAGCTCAATTGCCTCGAGACAGGCGGCCTACGAGCAGTACTTC. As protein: CASSIASRQAAYEQYF.

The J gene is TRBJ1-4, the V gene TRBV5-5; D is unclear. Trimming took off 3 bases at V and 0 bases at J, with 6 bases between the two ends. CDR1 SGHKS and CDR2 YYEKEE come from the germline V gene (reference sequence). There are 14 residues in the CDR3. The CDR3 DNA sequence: TGTGCCAGCAGCTACAGAGCAACTAATGAAAAACTGTTTTTT. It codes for CASSYRATNEKLFF.

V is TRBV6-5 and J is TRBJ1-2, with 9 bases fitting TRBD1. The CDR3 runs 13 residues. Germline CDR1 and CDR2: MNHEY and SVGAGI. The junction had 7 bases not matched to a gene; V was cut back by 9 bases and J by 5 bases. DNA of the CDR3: TGTGCCAGTGGGACAGGGTCTGTTTATGGCTACACCTTC. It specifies CASGTGSVYGYTF.

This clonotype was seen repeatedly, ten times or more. Here the CDR3 DNA reads TGCGCCAGCAGTGAAGGGGGCGCAGGGACGGAGACCCAGTACTTC. Its protein is CASSEGGAGTETQYF. The chain employs TRBV10-1 and TRBJ2-5; 7 bases fit TRBD1. Per the germline V gene, CDR1 is WNHNN and CDR2 is SYGVQD (reference sequence). The CDR3 length is 15 residues. The J segment lost 5 bases and the V segment lost 3 bases, leaving 9 bases of the junction unmatched.

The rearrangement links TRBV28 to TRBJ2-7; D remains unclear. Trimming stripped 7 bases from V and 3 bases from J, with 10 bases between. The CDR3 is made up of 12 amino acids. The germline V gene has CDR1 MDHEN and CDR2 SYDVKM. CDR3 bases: TGTGCCAGCAAGACCTCCAGCTACGAGCAGTACTTC. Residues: CASKTSSYEQYF.

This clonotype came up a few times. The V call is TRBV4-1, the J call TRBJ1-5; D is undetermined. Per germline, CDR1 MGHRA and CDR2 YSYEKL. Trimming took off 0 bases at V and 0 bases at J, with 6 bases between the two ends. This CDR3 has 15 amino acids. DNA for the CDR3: TGCGCCAGCAGCCAAGAAAAAATTAGCAATCAGCCCCAGCATTTT. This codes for CASSQEKISNQPQHF.

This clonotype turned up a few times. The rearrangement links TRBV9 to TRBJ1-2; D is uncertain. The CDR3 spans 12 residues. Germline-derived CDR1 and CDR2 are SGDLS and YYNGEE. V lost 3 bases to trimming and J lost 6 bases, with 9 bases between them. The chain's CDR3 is CASSADGDGYTF. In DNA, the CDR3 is TGTGCCAGCAGCGCGGACGGAGATGGCTACACCTTC.

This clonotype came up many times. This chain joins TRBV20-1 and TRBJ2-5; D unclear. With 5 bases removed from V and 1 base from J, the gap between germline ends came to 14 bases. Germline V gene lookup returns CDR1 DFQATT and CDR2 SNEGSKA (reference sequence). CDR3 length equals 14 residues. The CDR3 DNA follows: TGCAGTGCTCGAACCCATCATATCCAAGAGACCCAGTACTTC. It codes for CSARTHHIQETQYF.

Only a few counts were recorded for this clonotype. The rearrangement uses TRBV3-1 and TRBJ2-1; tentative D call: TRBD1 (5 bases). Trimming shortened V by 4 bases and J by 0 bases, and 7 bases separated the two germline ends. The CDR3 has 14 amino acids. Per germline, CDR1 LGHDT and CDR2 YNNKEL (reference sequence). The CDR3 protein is CASSRRGSYNEQFF. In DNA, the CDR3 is TGTGCCAGCAGCCGTAGGGGCTCCTACAATGAGCAGTTCTTC.

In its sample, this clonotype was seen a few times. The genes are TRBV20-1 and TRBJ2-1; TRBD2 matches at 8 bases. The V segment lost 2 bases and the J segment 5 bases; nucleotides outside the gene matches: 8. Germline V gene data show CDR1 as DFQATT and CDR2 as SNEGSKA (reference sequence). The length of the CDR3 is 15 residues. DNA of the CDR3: TGCAGTGCTAGAAGACGCGGGGGGCCTCACAATGAGCAGTTCTTC. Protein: CSARRRGGPHNEQFF.

CDR3 in DNA: TGTGCCAGTAATACCAACTACAATGAGCAGTTCTTC. Its protein is CASNTNYNEQFF. The chain uses TRBV19 and TRBJ2-1; D not resolved. Trimming pared 7 bases from V and 3 bases from J, leaving 7 bases between. The CDR3 extends over 12 amino acids. In germline, CDR1 is LNHDA, CDR2 SQIVND (reference sequence).

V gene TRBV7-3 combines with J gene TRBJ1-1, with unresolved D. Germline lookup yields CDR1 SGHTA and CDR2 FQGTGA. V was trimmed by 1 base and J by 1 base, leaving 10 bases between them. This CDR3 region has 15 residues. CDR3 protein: CASSLIPGSNTEAFF. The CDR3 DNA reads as TGTGCCAGCAGCTTAATACCGGGATCGAACACTGAAGCTTTCTTT.

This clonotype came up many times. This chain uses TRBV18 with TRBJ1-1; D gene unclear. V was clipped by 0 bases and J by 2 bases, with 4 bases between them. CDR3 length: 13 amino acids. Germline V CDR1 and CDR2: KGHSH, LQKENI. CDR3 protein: CASSPPTNTEAFF. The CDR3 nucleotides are TGTGCCAGCTCACCACCTACCAACACTGAAGCTTTCTTT.

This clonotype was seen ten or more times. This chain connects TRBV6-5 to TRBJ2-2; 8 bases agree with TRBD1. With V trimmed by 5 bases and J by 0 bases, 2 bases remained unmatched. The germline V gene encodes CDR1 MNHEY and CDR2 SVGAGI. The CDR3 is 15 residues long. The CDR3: CASSRTGPNTGELFF. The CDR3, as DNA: TGTGCCAGCAGTCGGACAGGGCCGAACACCGGGGAGCTGTTTTTT.